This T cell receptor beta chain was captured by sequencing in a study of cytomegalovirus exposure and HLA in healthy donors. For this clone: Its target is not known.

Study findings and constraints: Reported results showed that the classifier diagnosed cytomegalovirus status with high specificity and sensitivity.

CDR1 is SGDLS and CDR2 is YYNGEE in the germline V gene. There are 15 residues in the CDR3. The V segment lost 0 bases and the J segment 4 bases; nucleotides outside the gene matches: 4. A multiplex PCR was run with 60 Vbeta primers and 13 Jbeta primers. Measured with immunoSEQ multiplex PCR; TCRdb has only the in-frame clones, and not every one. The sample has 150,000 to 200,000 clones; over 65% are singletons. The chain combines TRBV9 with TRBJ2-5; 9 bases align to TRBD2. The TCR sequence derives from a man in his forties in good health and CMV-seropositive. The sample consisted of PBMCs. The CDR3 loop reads CASSVGGRGGETQYF. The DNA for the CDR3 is TGTGCCAGCAGCGTAGGGGGGCGGGGGGGAGAGACCCAGTACTTC.